This T cell receptor (beta chain) derives from a study of shared clonotypes between healthy human individuals. Study as a whole: Donor ages ranged 18 to 49 years: a couple of women, a few men.

This CDR3 comprises 18 residues. CDR1 is GTSNPN, CDR2 SVGIG, per germline (reference sequence). V was trimmed by 4 bases and J by 1 base, leaving 25 bases between them. For sorted subsets, approximately 200 ng DNA per replicate equaled about 30,000 T cell genomes. Libraries were prepared by immunoSEQ multiplex PCR; TCRdb keeps only in-frame clonotypes and omits some of them. The sample shows over a million clones, more than 65% of them seen only once. General study findings and limits: The diversity represented, both genetic and in exposure history, was limited by few donors. A handful of donors held approximately 4.6% of naive CD4 clonotypes in common.

As concerns this clone: The antigen remains unidentified.

Material: memory CD4+ T cells sorted from blood. Noted subset: CD45RA-negative fraction. This TCR was recovered from a man aged 18-30 years in good health. The chain joins TRBV30 to TRBJ1-2, with D possibly being TRBD1 (6 bases). CDR3 sequence reads: CAWTQNEGEGKYNYGYTF. The CDR3, as DNA: TGTGCCTGGACCCAAAACGAGGGGGAAGGGAAATATAACTATGGCTACACCTTC. Filled out from reference TRBV30 and TRBJ1-2, the complete variable domain reads SQTIHQWPATLVQPVGSPLSLECTVEGTSNPNLYWYRQAAGRGLQLLFYSVGIGQISSEVPQNLSASRPQDRQFILSSKKLLLSDSGFYLCAWTQNEGEGKYNYGYTFGSGTRLTVV.